The 16 T cell receptor beta chains listed next were all sequenced from one sample in a study of patients and donors after allogeneic stem cell transplantation. A single record per CDR3 protein comes from TCRdb applying MiXCR to the RT-PCR reads. The sample lists about 960,000 distinct CDR3 sequences, about a sixth occurring once. Input material: blood, either unsorted or a sorted T cell fraction (not recorded which). These TCRs come from a human donor who was either an allogeneic HSCT recipient or a stem cell or donor lymphocyte infusion donor (not recorded which). It is not recorded whose cells these are; they may come from a transplant donor.

This clonotype appeared many times. The rearrangement uses TRBV7-9 and TRBJ2-5; D gene uncertain. The CDR3 has 15 amino acids. V dropped 6 bases and J dropped 4 bases, with 18 bases sitting between them. In germline, CDR1 is SEHNR, CDR2 FQNEAQ (reference sequence). The CDR3 sequence is CASRLRFDRGETQYF. In DNA form, the CDR3 reads TGTGCCAGCAGACTAAGGTTCGATCGCGGAGAGACCCAGTACTTC.

This clonotype was observed at least ten times. The genes are TRBV5-1 and TRBJ2-1; 7 bases agree with TRBD2. The trim removed 3 bases at V and 6 bases at J, leaving 9 bases unmatched. Germline values: CDR1 SGHRS, CDR2 YFSETQ. The CDR3 contains 15 residues. The CDR3 sequence is CASSWSGAVVNEQFF. The CDR3 DNA reads TGCGCCAGCAGCTGGAGCGGGGCGGTAGTCAATGAGCAGTTCTTC.

The genes are TRBV20-1 and TRBJ1-1; D uncertain. Germline V CDR1 and CDR2: DFQATT, SNEGSKA (reference sequence). This CDR3 has 10 amino acids. Trimming stripped 2 bases from V and 7 bases from J, with 5 bases between. DNA of the CDR3: TGCAGTGCTAGACCTTATGAAGCTTTCTTT. Its protein is CSARPYEAFF.

J is TRBJ2-1 and V is TRBV4-3; 9 bases fit TRBD2. This CDR3 is 14 amino acids long. Germline V gene lookup returns CDR1 LGHNA and CDR2 YSLEER. The V segment lost 4 bases and the J segment 7 bases; nucleotides outside the gene matches: 5. The CDR3 sequence is CASSLLAGTNEQFF. CDR3 sequence (DNA): TGCGCCAGCAGCCTTCTAGCGGGGACTAATGAGCAGTTCTTC.

The V gene is TRBV7-9, the J gene TRBJ1-3, with D perhaps TRBD1 (5 bases). V was cut by 2 bases and J by 0 bases, with 11 bases left in between. The CDR3 is made up of 16 amino acids. The germline gives CDR1 SEHNR, CDR2 FQNEAQ (reference sequence). DNA of the CDR3: TGTGCCAGCAGCTTACAGGGCACAATCTCTGGAAACACCATATATTTT. Translation: CASSLQGTISGNTIYF. The variable domain in full, with the rest retrieved from reference TRBV7-9 and TRBJ1-3, is DTGVSQNPRHKITKRGQNVTFRCDPISEHNRLYWYRQTLGQGPEFLTYFQNEAQLEKSRLLSDRFSAERPKGSFSTLEIQRTEQGDSAMYLCASSLQGTISGNTIYFGEGSWLTVV.

This clonotype was picked up a small number of times. V usage is TRBV20-1 and J usage is TRBJ1-2; D perhaps matches TRBD1 (6 bases). The germline V and J ends were trimmed by 2 bases and 0 bases, with 10 bases remaining between them. Per the germline V gene, CDR1 is DFQATT and CDR2 is SNEGSKA (reference sequence). This CDR3 spans 14 amino acids. In DNA form, the CDR3 reads TGCAGTGCTAGAAGTACAGGGACTAACTATGGCTACACCTTC. Encoded protein: CSARSTGTNYGYTF.

This clonotype was recorded a few times. The V call is TRBV5-1, the J call TRBJ2-2; tentatively, D is TRBD2 (5 bases). The V and J ends lost 1 base and 6 bases respectively, with 10 bases between them. CDR1 and CDR2 from the germline V gene are SGHRS and YFSETQ. This CDR3 is built from 14 residues. This CDR3 reads CASSLIQRAGELFF. The CDR3 DNA follows: TGCGCCAGCAGCTTGATCCAGAGGGCCGGGGAGCTGTTTTTT.

This clonotype was observed a handful of times. The gene calls are TRBV12-3 or TRBV12-4 and TRBJ2-1, with 13 bases fitting TRBD2. This CDR3 contains 15 residues. With 6 bases clipped from V and 7 bases from J, the junction kept 6 bases outside the gene matches. CDR3 in DNA: TGTGCCAGCAGCATCAGGACTAGCGGGAGTAATGAGCAGTTCTTC. Residues: CASSIRTSGSNEQFF.

This chain uses TRBV27 with TRBJ2-3; D uncertain. V was trimmed by 3 bases and J by 0 bases, leaving 7 bases between them. The CDR3 has 14 residues. CDR1 is MNHEY, CDR2 SMNVEV, per germline (reference sequence). The CDR3, as DNA: TGTGCCAGCAGTTTTTCTGCGAGCACAGATACGCAGTATTTT. Its protein is CASSFSASTDTQYF.

There are a few counts of this clonotype. The chain joins TRBV6-5 to TRBJ2-7, with D unresolved. Per germline, CDR1 MNHEY and CDR2 SVGAGI. The CDR3 contains 14 residues. V was shortened by 2 bases and J by 0 bases, with 8 bases between the two germline ends. CDR3 protein: CASSYKGSSYEQYF. In nucleotides, the CDR3 is TGTGCCAGCAGTTACAAGGGTTCCTCCTACGAGCAGTACTTC.

This clonotype was counted between two and nine times. J is TRBJ2-7 and V is TRBV5-1; D is perhaps TRBD1 (7 bases). The germline V gene encodes CDR1 SGHRS and CDR2 YFSETQ. V was clipped by 9 bases and J by 4 bases, with 17 bases between them. The CDR3 has 13 residues. The CDR3 DNA follows: TGCGCCACCTCGGAGGGGGCGATTTACGAGCAGTACTTC. It translates to CATSEGAIYEQYF.

In this sample, this clonotype turned up a few times. The CDR3 here is CASSTSSATYEQYF. The CDR3 bases are TGTGCCAGCAGCACCTCCTCAGCTACCTACGAGCAGTACTTC. The chain employs TRBV7-8 and TRBJ2-7; D call uncertain. This CDR3 spans 14 amino acids. Germline-derived CDR1 and CDR2 are SGHVS and FQNEAQ. Trimming stripped 5 bases from V and 2 bases from J, with 13 bases between.

V usage is TRBV5-1 and J usage is TRBJ2-5, with D hard to call. V was trimmed by 1 base and J by 4 bases, leaving 8 bases between them. CDR1 is SGHRS and CDR2 is YFSETQ in the germline V gene. The CDR3 consists of 13 residues. CDR3 in amino acids: CASSLMLGETQYF. In DNA form, the CDR3 reads TGCGCCAGCAGCTTGATGCTAGGAGAGACCCAGTACTTC. Drawing the rest from reference TRBV5-1 and TRBJ2-5, the complete variable domain is KAGVTQTPRYLIKTRGQQVTLSCSPISGHRSVSWYQQTPGQGLQFLFEYFSETQRNKGNFPGRFSGRQFSNSRSEMNVSTLELGDSALYLCASSLMLGETQYFGPGTRLLVL.

V gene TRBV20-1 combines with J gene TRBJ2-2, with 7 bases identical to TRBD2. The germline V gene has CDR1 DFQATT and CDR2 SNEGSKA (reference sequence). Trimming took 6 bases from V and 6 from J; bases not matched to a gene: 13. This CDR3 is 15 amino acids long. The CDR3 sequence: CSATGTTIGAGELFF. The CDR3 region has the DNA TGCAGTGCCACGGGGACTACCATAGGGGCCGGGGAGCTGTTTTTT.

The chain is built from TRBV9 and TRBJ2-1; D ambiguous. The V end lost 7 bases, the J end lost 6 bases, and 14 bases lay between the germline ends. This CDR3 contains 13 residues. CDR1 is SGDLS and CDR2 is YYNGEE in the germline V gene. The CDR3 protein is CASSMVGSNEQFF. CDR3 in DNA: TGTGCCAGCTCAATGGTGGGATCCAATGAGCAGTTCTTC.

The chain couples TRBV20-1 to TRBJ1-2; D perhaps matches TRBD1 (5 bases). This CDR3 has 12 amino acids. The ends were cut back, 2 bases at V and 6 bases at J, with 10 bases in the middle. Germline V gene data show CDR1 as DFQATT and CDR2 as SNEGSKA (reference sequence). The CDR3 region is CSARQGIDGYTF. DNA for the CDR3: TGCAGTGCTAGACAGGGAATCGATGGCTACACCTTC.